A single sample gave rise to the 2 T cell receptor beta chains below, sequenced in a study of control samples from healthy donors and cancer patients. Produced via immunoSEQ multiplex PCR; TCRdb's table is partial and in-frame only. Here the sample spans some 130,000 clones, about nine tenths being singletons. Material: blood. The source is a woman aged 25-40 years in good health.

This chain connects TRBV5-1 to TRBJ1-1; D is unclear. The V gene's germline CDR1 is SGHRS and CDR2 YFSETQ. The length of the CDR3 is 14 residues. Trimming cost V 3 bases and J 3 bases, with 12 bases left between them. The CDR3 loop is CASSSPPGYTEAFF. CDR3 sequence (DNA): TGCGCCAGCAGCTCCCCCCCGGGGTACACTGAAGCTTTCTTT. Filled out from reference TRBV5-1 and TRBJ1-1, the complete variable domain reads KAGVTQTPRYLIKTRGQQVTLSCSPISGHRSVSWYQQTPGQGLQFLFEYFSETQRNKGNFPGRFSGRQFSNSRSEMNVSTLELGDSALYLCASSSPPGYTEAFFGQGTRLTVV.

The V gene is TRBV10-3, the J gene TRBJ2-7; 9 bases are a match to TRBD2. J lost 6 bases, V lost 3 bases, and 9 bases had no gene match. The CDR3 runs to 15 residues. The germline CDR1 and CDR2 sequences are ENHRY and SYGVKD. The CDR3 is CAISDSAGGRGEQYF. The CDR3 DNA sequence: TGTGCCATCAGTGATTCAGCGGGAGGCCGGGGCGAGCAGTACTTC.